This note documents a single TCR beta chain sequence. The trim removed 4 bases at V and 4 bases at J, leaving 22 bases unmatched. The CDR3 covers 19 residues. CDR1 MNHEY and CDR2 SMNVEV come from the germline V gene (reference sequence). The data originate from a study of blood T cell repertoires in COVID-19. In the study overall: COVID-19 samples from acute and convalescent phases originated in the United States, Italy and Spain. In each case, the material was cDNA or gDNA derived from T cells, B-cell-depleted T cells, or PBMCs.

In the authors' methods: The assay estimated nucleated cells by amplifying reference gene primers. The table came from immunoSEQ multiplex PCR; TCRdb's copy has only in-frame clones and leaves some out. V and J calls plus clone size are reproduced from that table; the DNA served to infer D and trimming. The sample yields around 150,000 clones, 90% seen once. The specimen sequenced was peripheral blood. The receptor's source is a man aged 55 to 70 with active or convalescent COVID-19. V and J are TRBV27 and TRBJ2-7, with TRBD1 matching 7 bases. Here the CDR3 reads CASSSRQGSGRNGYYEQYF. In nucleotides, the CDR3 is TGTGCCAGCAGTTCGCGACAGGGAAGCGGCCGGAACGGGTATTACGAGCAGTACTTC.